A single sample is the source of the 30 T cell receptor beta chains below, sequenced in a study of shared clonotypes between healthy human individuals. The assay was immunoSEQ multiplex PCR, and TCRdb's table has in-frame clones only and misses some. The sample carries about 490,000 clones, around 80% recorded once. Sequenced input: PBMCs. These receptors all come from a woman aged 35 to 49 in good health. Some clones in this sample may be carry-over from other donors' samples.

CDR3 sequence (DNA): TGTGCCAGCAGCTTTAAATCCCTTGCGTCCCCGCCCCCCCCCGCCCACACAGATACGCAGTATTTT. It translates to CASSFKSLASPPPPAHTDTQYF. The chain joins TRBV7-3 to TRBJ2-3; D call uncertain. Between the trimmed V and J ends, which lost 3 bases and 2 bases, there was a span of 33 bases. CDR1 is SGHTA and CDR2 is FQGTGA in the germline V gene. The CDR3 consists of 22 residues.

The chain uses TRBV4-1 and TRBJ2-7, with D maybe TRBD1 (5 bases). V was clipped by 1 base and J by 6 bases, with 19 bases between them. Germline V gene sequence: CDR1 MGHRA, CDR2 YSYEKL. The CDR3 has 16 residues. CDR3 nucleotides: TGCGCCAGCAGCCAAGCCTGGGGCCCCCGGATGGGCGAGCAGTACTTC. Its translation is CASSQAWGPRMGEQYF.

The J gene is TRBJ1-5, the V gene TRBV25-1; TRBD1 might be the D (6 bases). V lost 8 bases to trimming and J lost 5 bases, with 16 bases between them. The CDR3 is 14 amino acids. Germline V lookup: CDR1 MGHDK, CDR2 SYGVNS. In DNA, the CDR3 is TGTGCCAGCGCGCCGACAGGATCGTATCAGCCCCAGCATTTT. Translated, it gives CASAPTGSYQPQHF.

The chain carries TRBV9 and TRBJ2-1, with D maybe TRBD1 (7 bases). CDR1 SGDLS and CDR2 YYNGEE come from the germline V gene. V lost 4 bases to trimming and J lost 3 bases, with 11 bases between them. The CDR3 runs to 14 residues. CDR3 region: CASSSRDSYNEQFF. The CDR3 DNA is TGTGCCAGCAGCTCGCGGGACAGCTACAATGAGCAGTTCTTC.

V gene TRBV5-4 combines with J gene TRBJ2-7, with 12 positions matching TRBD2. Germline CDR1 reads SGHNT; CDR2 reads YYREEE (reference sequence). With V trimmed by 0 bases and J by 4 bases, 5 bases remained unmatched. The CDR3 runs 16 residues. The CDR3 nucleotides are TGTGCCAGCAGCTTGGCTGGGACTAGCGGGTTGTACGAGCAGTACTTC. Translated: CASSLAGTSGLYEQYF.

This sequence joins TRBV28 and TRBJ2-4; D not resolved. The length of the CDR3 is 14 residues. CDR1 and CDR2 (germline): MDHEN, SYDVKM. V was shortened by 2 bases and J by 5 bases, with 10 bases between the two germline ends. CDR3 in DNA: TGTGCCAGCAGTTTAGGGTGGAACCAAAACATTCAGTACTTC. Translation: CASSLGWNQNIQYF.

The V and J genes are TRBV15 and TRBJ2-1, with D maybe TRBD2 (6 bases). This CDR3 has 14 residues. The V end was cut by 7 bases, the J end by 1 base, with 11 bases between. Germline values: CDR1 LNHNV, CDR2 YYDKDF (reference sequence). Here the CDR3 reads CATNGGRSYNEQFF. In DNA form, the CDR3 reads TGTGCCACCAACGGGGGTCGATCCTACAATGAGCAGTTCTTC.

The V and J genes are TRBV28 and TRBJ2-4, with 12 bases lining up with TRBD2. V trimming: 2 bases; J trimming: 4 bases; junction bases outside the gene matches: 6. The CDR3 is 17 residues long. Germline values: CDR1 MDHEN, CDR2 SYDVKM. The CDR3 DNA sequence: TGTGCCAGCAGTTTAAATCTAGCGGGAGGGATTAAAAACATTCAGTACTTC. Protein: CASSLNLAGGIKNIQYF. Full variable domain (rest looked up from reference TRBV28 and TRBJ2-4): DVKVTQSSRYLVKRTGEKVFLECVQDMDHENMFWYRQDPGLGLRLIYFSYDVKMKEKGDIPEGYSVSREKKERFSLILESASTNQTSMYLCASSLNLAGGIKNIQYFGAGTRLSVL.

The rearrangement uses TRBV9 and TRBJ2-1; D may be TRBD2 (6 bases). The CDR3 sequence is 14 residues long. Germline lookup yields CDR1 SGDLS and CDR2 YYNGEE. Between the trimmed V and J ends, which lost 0 bases and 4 bases, there was a span of 8 bases. CDR3 protein: CASSVGGKYNEQFF. DNA of the CDR3: TGTGCCAGCAGCGTAGGCGGGAAGTACAATGAGCAGTTCTTC.

This clone was seen a single time. The V call is TRBV27, the J call TRBJ2-1; TRBD2 matches at 8 bases. The CDR3 extends over 17 amino acids. V lost 6 bases to trimming and J lost 7 bases; unmatched junction nucleotides: 17. Germline CDR1 MNHEY, CDR2 SMNVEV (reference sequence). CDR3 bases: TGTGCCAGCAGACCGCAATTGTGGACTAGCCTTTTGAATGAGCAGTTCTTC. This codes for CASRPQLWTSLLNEQFF.

The genes are TRBV4-2 and TRBJ2-1; D remains ambiguous. Germline V gives CDR1 LGHNA, CDR2 YNFKEQ. The CDR3 has 11 amino acids. V was pared by 3 bases and J by 7 bases, with 4 bases between. CDR3 sequence reads: CASSHFNEQFF. DNA of the CDR3: TGTGCCAGCAGCCACTTTAATGAGCAGTTCTTC.

This sequence joins TRBV7-2 and TRBJ2-3; no clear D gene. This CDR3 has 14 residues. V lost 5 bases and J lost 4, with 13 bases in between. Germline assignment: CDR1 SGHTA and CDR2 FQGNSA. The CDR3 DNA reads as TGTGCCAGCAGCCTCCGATTGAGCCCAGATACGCAGTATTTT. Translated, it gives CASSLRLSPDTQYF.

The V gene is TRBV6-1, the J gene TRBJ2-1; D is perhaps TRBD1 or TRBD2 (5 bases each). The CDR3 has 16 residues. The germline V and J ends were trimmed by 1 base and 3 bases, with 13 bases remaining between them. Germline CDR1 is MNHNS and CDR2 is SASEGT. The CDR3 loop is CASSEGQGSVYNEQFF. In DNA form, the CDR3 reads TGTGCCAGCAGTGAAGGGCAGGGTAGCGTCTACAATGAGCAGTTCTTC.

Only a few counts were recorded for this clone. The chain combines TRBV6-5 with TRBJ1-2; 11 bases fit TRBD1. V lost 6 bases and J lost 2; bases outside the gene matches: 2. In germline, CDR1 is MNHEY, CDR2 SVGAGI. This CDR3 is 14 amino acids long. The CDR3 DNA is TGTGCCAGCAGCCGGGACAGGGGGAACTATGGCTACACCTTC. Residues: CASSRDRGNYGYTF.

The chain is built from TRBV7-6 and TRBJ1-4; D remains ambiguous. CDR3 size: 13 residues. Per the germline V gene, CDR1 is SGHVS and CDR2 is FNYEAQ. V gave up 6 bases and J gave up 5 bases, with 10 bases separating them. For the CDR3, the DNA is TGTGCCAGCAGTCCTAACGTCAATGAAAAACTGTTTTTT. This gives the protein CASSPNVNEKLFF.

Turning to this clone: At one end, the junction sequence differs from germline, possibly due to a read error. The chain employs TRBV7-2 and TRBJ2-7; D is possibly TRBD1 or TRBD2 (5 bases each). There are 15 residues in the CDR3. Germline V gene sequence: CDR1 SGHTA, CDR2 FQGNSA. CDR3 sequence: CASNLGGGLVNEQYF. The CDR3 nucleotides read TGTGCCAGCAACTTAGGTGGGGGTTTAGTAAACGAGCAGTACTTC.

This clone was detected a few times. The CDR3 spells CASSEIQGFLGELFF. The CDR3 region has the DNA TGTGCCAGCAGTGAGATACAGGGTTTCCTTGGGGAGCTGTTTTTT. The rearrangement uses TRBV6-1 and TRBJ2-2, with D tentatively TRBD1 (6 bases). The germline CDR1 and CDR2 sequences are MNHNS and SASEGT. V was pared by 3 bases and J by 8 bases, with 16 bases between. There are 15 residues in the CDR3.

The chain links TRBV19 to TRBJ2-7; TRBD1 agrees at 7 bases. The germline CDR1 and CDR2 sequences are LNHDA and SQIVND (reference sequence). The CDR3 covers 12 residues. V was pared by 3 bases and J by 9 bases, with 5 bases of the junction left unmatched. CDR3 coding DNA: TGTGCCAGTAGTATCGACAGGGAAGTGCAGTACTTC. Translating it yields CASSIDREVQYF. The full variable domain, its missing parts supplied by reference TRBV19 and TRBJ2-7, is DGGITQSPKYLFRKEGQNVTLSCEQNLNHDAMYWYRQDPGQGLRLIYYSQIVNDFQKGDIAEGYSVSREKKESFPLTVTSAQKNPTAFYLCASSIDREVQYFGPGTRLTVT.

The sample holds a few counts of this clone. This rearrangement joins TRBV5-1 to TRBJ2-5; 7 bases map to TRBD1. Germline loops: CDR1 SGHRS, CDR2 YFSETQ. The CDR3 is made up of 14 amino acids. V shed 1 base, J shed 1 base, and the junction held 1 base outside the gene matches. The CDR3 is CASSLKGAQETQYF. CDR3 nucleotide sequence: TGCGCCAGCAGCTTGAAGGGGGCCCAAGAGACCCAGTACTTC.

A few counts support this clone. This chain links TRBV2 with TRBJ1-5; the match to TRBD1 covers 7 bases. The CDR3 contains 16 residues. Per germline, CDR1 SNHLY and CDR2 FYNNEI. The trim removed 5 bases at V and 0 bases at J, leaving 7 bases unmatched. This CDR3 is CASSFGTENSNQPQHF. CDR3 nucleotide sequence: TGTGCCAGCAGTTTCGGGACAGAAAATAGCAATCAGCCCCAGCATTTT.

The chain has TRBV5-1 and TRBJ2-7; possibly TRBD1 for D (6 bases). This CDR3 has 14 amino acids. Germline V CDR1 and CDR2: SGHRS, YFSETQ. V dropped 4 bases and J dropped 3 bases, with 14 bases sitting between them. The CDR3 DNA follows: TGCGCCAGCAGCCCTTTCACAGGGATCTACGAGCAGTACTTC. Its translation: CASSPFTGIYEQYF.

This chain links TRBV19 with TRBJ2-3; a weak D match, TRBD1 (5 bases). CDR1 and CDR2 (germline): LNHDA, SQIVND (reference sequence). V was pared by 3 bases and J by 0 bases, with 10 bases between. The CDR3 is made up of 15 amino acids. The CDR3 DNA reads TGTGCCAGTAGTATGAGGACACCTAGCACAGATACGCAGTATTTT. It encodes CASSMRTPSTDTQYF.

The V and J genes are TRBV10-2 and TRBJ2-3; D tentatively fits TRBD1 or TRBD2 (5 bases each). The CDR3 extends over 14 amino acids. Germline V gene sequence: CDR1 WSHSY, CDR2 SAAADI. The germline V and J ends were trimmed by 11 bases and 3 bases, with 18 bases remaining between them. CDR3: CAHRRRLATDTQYF. CDR3 bases: TGCGCCCACAGGCGGAGGTTGGCGACAGATACGCAGTATTTT.

Points on this clone: This probably arose from a read error, given a far larger clone one base away. V gene TRBV28 combines with J gene TRBJ1-1, with TRBD1 matching 7 bases. The CDR3 runs 14 residues. Germline lookup yields CDR1 MDHEN and CDR2 SYDVKM. This CDR3 is CASRVGQTNTEALF. CDR3 coding DNA: TGTGCCAGCAGGGTGGGACAGACCAACACTGAAGCTTTATTT.

The rearrangement joins TRBV10-2 to TRBJ1-4; D call uncertain. The CDR3 has 13 amino acids. Trimming took 6 bases from V and 6 from J, leaving 11 bases between them. Germline V gene data show CDR1 as WSHSY and CDR2 as SAAADI. In nucleotides, the CDR3 is TGCGCCAGCAGAATGGAAAGTCATGAAAAACTGTTTTTT. Its protein is CASRMESHEKLFF.

The V and J genes are TRBV7-6 and TRBJ2-2; D is perhaps TRBD2 (6 bases). Germline V gene lookup returns CDR1 SGHVS and CDR2 FNYEAQ. V lost 5 bases, J lost 6 bases, and 13 bases lay in between. The CDR3 sequence is 14 residues long. The CDR3: CASSVRSGAGELFF. CDR3 DNA: TGTGCCAGCAGCGTGAGGTCGGGGGCCGGGGAGCTGTTTTTT.

The J gene is TRBJ2-1, the V gene TRBV4-1; D assignment may be TRBD1 or TRBD2 (7 bases each). Germline V lookup: CDR1 MGHRA, CDR2 YSYEKL. Trimming removed 4 bases from V and 4 bases from J, with 20 bases in between. There are 17 residues in the CDR3. The CDR3 sequence: CASSPKGGGSRYNEQFF. The DNA of the CDR3 is TGCGCCAGCAGCCCGAAAGGGGGCGGGAGCAGGTACAATGAGCAGTTCTTC.

This clone was counted only a few times. V gene TRBV29-1 combines with J gene TRBJ2-5, with D possibly matching TRBD2 (6 bases). Looked up from germline, CDR1 is SQVTM and CDR2 is ANQGSEA. The CDR3 has 14 amino acids. As DNA, the CDR3 is TGCGGAGTGGGGGGAGAAACGGGGCAAGAGACCCAGTACTTC. This encodes CGVGGETGQETQYF.

The J gene is TRBJ2-1, the V gene TRBV19; D might be TRBD1 or TRBD2, each matching 5 bases. The CDR3 consists of 16 residues. The V end was cut by 9 bases, the J end by 4 bases, with 22 bases between. Germline V lookup: CDR1 LNHDA, CDR2 SQIVND (reference sequence). The CDR3 DNA follows: TGTGCCAGCATCTCCGGGACGATTAACGGGTACAATGAGCAGTTCTTC. It yields the protein CASISGTINGYNEQFF.

The chain couples TRBV6-5 to TRBJ1-5, with D maybe TRBD1 (5 bases). Germline V lookup: CDR1 MNHEY, CDR2 SVGAGI. The CDR3 loop spans 15 amino acids. V was trimmed by 8 bases and J by 3 bases, leaving 17 bases between them. CDR3 bases: TGTGCCAGCGAGGGGCCCCAGGAGTCCAATCAGCCCCAGCATTTT. It specifies CASEGPQESNQPQHF.